This TCR beta chain originates from a study of blood T cells in healthy people across ages. Study-level points and caveats: Changes seen in expanded clonotypes were possibly confounded by donor CMV status left unknown. Whereas aged donors had fewer naive CD4+ cells, long-lived donors had more of them and higher diversity. Observed TCR beta diversity showed a strong correlation with the percentage of naive T cells as measured by flow cytometry.

Together with a sample-barcoded 5' primer, a J-beta primer mix was included in a second PCR lasting about 6 to 11 cycles. TCRdb re-analysed the 5' RACE reads in MiXCR, keeping a single row per CDR3 protein. The table lists 630,000 or so distinct CDR3 sequences, about 32% of them singletons. This clonotype has ten or more counts. Antigen unknown. The CDR3 is made up of 13 amino acids. The V gene's germline CDR1 is LGHDT and CDR2 YNNKEL (reference sequence). Trimming left V 1 base short and J 6 bases short, with 10 bases between. Sequencing was done on a sample of blood. This chain joins TRBV3-1 and TRBJ2-7; D gene ambiguous. The receptor was isolated from a woman older than 75 in good health. DNA for the CDR3: TGTGCCAGCAGCCAAGGCTCCCTTTCCGAGCAGTACTTC. It specifies CASSQGSLSEQYF.